Presented here are 26 T cell receptor beta chains from one specimen sequenced in a study of cytomegalovirus exposure and HLA in healthy donors. The PCR employed 60 Vbeta primers together with 13 Jbeta primers. Assay: immunoSEQ multiplex PCR; the TCRdb copy retains only in-frame clones and omits some. The table has more than 85,000 clones, roughly three quarters seen once; the top ten hold approximately 3%. Input material: PBMCs. Receptors originate from a man aged 25 to 45 in good health and CMV-seronegative.

The chain has TRBV7-9 and TRBJ2-7; TRBD1 matches 9 bases. Germline V gene data show CDR1 as SEHNR and CDR2 as FQNEAQ (reference sequence). Unmatched junction bases numbered 8, after V lost 4 bases and J lost 1 base. The CDR3 is 16 amino acids. The chain's CDR3 is CASSSPPGQGSYEQYF. The DNA of the CDR3 is TGTGCCAGCAGCTCTCCGCCGGGACAGGGTTCCTACGAGCAGTACTTC.

The chain recombines TRBV19 with TRBJ2-3; weak D call: TRBD2 (7 bases). V was trimmed by 5 bases and J by 0 bases, leaving 12 bases between them. Germline assignment: CDR1 LNHDA and CDR2 SQIVND (reference sequence). This CDR3 region has 15 residues. The CDR3 protein is CASSGRDTSTDTQYF. For the CDR3, the DNA is TGTGCCAGTAGTGGGAGGGACACTAGCACAGATACGCAGTATTTT.

V gene TRBV12-5 combines with J gene TRBJ2-3; 10 bases agree with TRBD1. The CDR3 is 16 residues long. Unmatched junction bases numbered 4, after V lost 1 base and J lost 3 bases. Germline assignment: CDR1 LGHNT and CDR2 FRNRAP. CDR3 DNA sequence: TGTGCTAGTGGTTTGGGGGACAGGGGAGAGACAGATACGCAGTATTTT. Amino acid sequence: CASGLGDRGETDTQYF. The full variable domain, in which reference TRBV12-5 and TRBJ2-3 provide the parts outside the CDR3, is DARVTQTPRHKVTEMGQEVTMRCQPILGHNTVFWYRQTMMQGLELLAYFRNRAPLDDSGMPKDRFSAEMPDATLATLKIQPSEPRDSAVYFCASGLGDRGETDTQYFGPGTRLTVL.

This clone appeared a few times. The chain uses TRBV29-1 and TRBJ1-1; D is ambiguous. The V gene lost 7 bases and the J gene lost 3 bases, with 15 bases spanning the gap. The germline V gene has CDR1 SQVTM and CDR2 ANQGSEA. This CDR3 has 13 residues. DNA for the CDR3: TGCAGCGGTTTGTCTCGGCGGGACACTGAAGCTTTCTTT. Amino acid sequence: CSGLSRRDTEAFF.

This clone was observed a single time. The same CDR3 arises from other DNA sequences in this sample as well. The V gene is TRBV19, the J gene TRBJ1-2; maybe TRBD1 (6 bases). Germline-derived CDR1 and CDR2 are LNHDA and SQIVND (reference sequence). V was pared by 1 base and J by 7 bases, with 19 bases between. The CDR3 length is 16 residues. CDR3 bases: TGTGCCAGTAGTATAGGTTTAGTGGGGGCCCTTCGTGGCTACACCTTC. Residues: CASSIGLVGALRGYTF.

This chain connects TRBV27 to TRBJ1-2; 11 bases are a match to TRBD1. Looked up from germline, CDR1 is MNHEY and CDR2 is SMNVEV (reference sequence). The length of the CDR3 is 14 residues. J lost 4 bases, V lost 6 bases, and 4 bases had no gene match. The CDR3 DNA reads TGTGCCAGCAGCCGGGACAGGGGGACCTATGGCTACACCTTC. Encoded protein: CASSRDRGTYGYTF.

This clone was recorded a few times. The V and J genes are TRBV9 and TRBJ1-1, with a tentative D call TRBD1 (6 bases). The CDR3 has 16 residues. V was pared by 0 bases and J by 4 bases, with 16 bases between. From germline, CDR1 is SGDLS and CDR2 YYNGEE. DNA for the CDR3: TGTGCCAGCAGCGTAGCTGTAGGGGGAAGTGGCACTGAAGCTTTCTTT. Residues: CASSVAVGGSGTEAFF.

This sequence joins TRBV10-3 and TRBJ2-7, with D tentatively TRBD2 (6 bases). The length of the CDR3 is 14 residues. Between the trimmed V and J ends, which lost 7 bases and 4 bases, there was a span of 17 bases. CDR1 and CDR2 (germline): ENHRY, SYGVKD. The CDR3 region is CAIKVGREWYEQYF. CDR3 DNA: TGTGCCATCAAGGTCGGGCGGGAATGGTACGAGCAGTACTTC.

This sequence joins TRBV28 and TRBJ1-2, with D maybe TRBD1 (6 bases). Trimming cost V 6 bases and J 6 bases, with 26 bases left between them. There are 17 residues in the CDR3. The germline V gene encodes CDR1 MDHEN and CDR2 SYDVKM. CDR3 coding DNA: TGTGCCAGCAGACTTACATCATCCATACAGGGAGGGGATGGCTACACCTTC. Translated, it gives CASRLTSSIQGGDGYTF.

The CDR3 region is CASSFQGYEQYF. The CDR3 bases are TGTGCCAGCAGTTTCCAGGGATACGAGCAGTACTTC. The chain couples TRBV6-6 to TRBJ2-7; tentatively, D is TRBD1 (5 bases). CDR1 MNHNY and CDR2 SVGAGI come from the germline V gene (reference sequence). The CDR3 totals 12 residues. V was cut by 4 bases and J by 4 bases, with 8 bases left in between.

The chain employs TRBV6-5 and TRBJ2-7; tentatively, D is TRBD2 (7 bases). V was cut by 4 bases and J by 5 bases, with 18 bases left in between. Germline CDR1 MNHEY, CDR2 SVGAGI. The CDR3 is 15 amino acids. CDR3 coding DNA: TGTGCCAGCAGTTCCTTGGAGGGGGGGAAAGACGAGCAGTACTTC. Amino acid sequence: CASSSLEGGKDEQYF.

The sample holds a few counts of this clone. The genes are TRBV9 and TRBJ1-2; D gene ambiguous. This CDR3 comprises 16 residues. Germline CDR1 reads SGDLS; CDR2 reads YYNGEE. Trimming removed 2 bases from V and 8 bases from J, with 22 bases in between. The CDR3: CASSVEPIWVTGGYTF. The CDR3 region has the DNA TGTGCCAGCAGCGTTGAACCCATATGGGTGACGGGAGGCTACACCTTC.

The chain couples TRBV10-3 to TRBJ2-4; D is perhaps TRBD1 (6 bases). V was shortened by 10 bases and J by 2 bases, with 15 bases between the two germline ends. Germline assignment: CDR1 ENHRY and CDR2 SYGVKD. The CDR3 is 14 amino acids. The CDR3 loop reads CATSGASSKNIQYF. For the CDR3, the DNA is TGTGCCACCTCAGGGGCATCGTCCAAAAACATTCAGTACTTC.

The CDR3 sequence is CASSLARTSGRIYF. The DNA for the CDR3 is TGTGCCAGCAGCTTAGCCCGGACTAGCGGGAGGATATATTTT. The rearrangement links TRBV11-3 to TRBJ2-3; 14 nucleotides match TRBD2. The V gene end was trimmed by 1 base and the J gene end by 15 bases; junction bases not matched to a gene: 6. The CDR3 runs 14 residues. Germline CDR1 reads SGHNT; CDR2 reads YENEEA.

J is TRBJ2-4 and V is TRBV11-1; 10 bases line up with TRBD2. The J segment lost 7 bases and the V segment lost 4 bases, leaving 10 bases of the junction unmatched. CDR1 is SGHAT, CDR2 FQDESV, per germline (reference sequence). The CDR3 length is 16 residues. Written as DNA, the CDR3 is TGTGCCAGCAGCTCCCTAGCGGGAGTGGGGAAGAACATTCAGTACTTC. Translation: CASSSLAGVGKNIQYF.

The J gene is TRBJ2-7, the V gene TRBV6-5; tentative D call: TRBD1 (5 bases). The CDR3 consists of 14 residues. In germline, CDR1 is MNHEY, CDR2 SVGAGI. V dropped 5 bases and J dropped 2 bases, with 13 bases sitting between them. This CDR3 is CASSKTDRTYEQYF. CDR3 in DNA: TGTGCCAGCAGTAAGACAGACAGAACCTACGAGCAGTACTTC.

The chain recombines TRBV30 with TRBJ2-7, with D tentatively TRBD1 (6 bases). Germline values: CDR1 GTSNPN, CDR2 SVGIG (reference sequence). Trimming removed 3 bases at V and 0 bases at J, with 15 bases between. The CDR3 contains 15 residues. The CDR3 DNA is TGTGCCTGGAGGAGAAAGGAGGACAGCTCCTACGAGCAGTACTTC. Its translation: CAWRRKEDSSYEQYF.

The chain has TRBV7-3 and TRBJ2-7; D may be TRBD1 (6 bases). V was cut by 5 bases and J by 0 bases, with 11 bases left in between. The CDR3 sequence is 14 residues long. Germline V gives CDR1 SGHTA, CDR2 FQGTGA. For the CDR3, the DNA is TGTGCCAGCAGCCCAACAGGGATCTCCTACGAGCAGTACTTC. This encodes CASSPTGISYEQYF.

CDR3 amino acids: CASGPPSGGGDTQYF. For the CDR3, the DNA is TGTGCTAGTGGTCCCCCCAGCGGGGGCGGGGATACGCAGTATTTT. V usage is TRBV12-5 and J usage is TRBJ2-3; TRBD2 matches 8 bases. The CDR3 runs 15 residues. The V gene's germline CDR1 is LGHNT and CDR2 FRNRAP. After removal of 5 bases from V and 6 bases from J, the junction contained 10 bases not matched to a gene.

This clone appeared a few times. V is TRBV5-1 and J is TRBJ2-3; 9 nucleotides agree with TRBD2. Germline V gives CDR1 SGHRS, CDR2 YFSETQ. The V gene end was trimmed by 2 bases and the J gene end by 3 bases; junction bases not matched to a gene: 10. The CDR3 loop spans 17 amino acids. CDR3 in amino acids: CASSFSSASGKTDTQYF. The CDR3 DNA reads TGCGCCAGCAGCTTCTCCTCCGCTAGCGGGAAGACAGATACGCAGTATTTT.

In its sample, this clone was seen a few times. V and J are TRBV30 and TRBJ1-2; D is unclear. Germline CDR1 reads GTSNPN; CDR2 reads SVGIG (reference sequence). CDR3 length: 11 amino acids. The germline V and J ends were trimmed by 8 bases and 8 bases, with 15 bases remaining between them. CDR3 sequence (DNA): TGTGCCCTTGGGAGGGTGGGAGGCTACACCTTC. It translates to CALGRVGGYTF.

The J gene is TRBJ2-5, the V gene TRBV27, with D tentatively TRBD2 (6 bases). From germline, CDR1 is MNHEY and CDR2 SMNVEV (reference sequence). The V gene lost 2 bases and the J gene lost 1 base, with 26 bases spanning the gap. The CDR3 totals 20 residues. As DNA, the CDR3 is TGTGCCAGCAGTTTAAGGGGCAGGGACCTAACCGGAGGGATCCAAGAGACCCAGTACTTC. It codes for CASSLRGRDLTGGIQETQYF.

The gene calls are TRBV10-3 and TRBJ2-1; D is unresolved. The CDR3 sequence is 13 residues long. V lost 7 bases, J lost 0 bases, and 7 bases lay in between. From germline, CDR1 is ENHRY and CDR2 SYGVKD. The CDR3 DNA sequence: TGTGCCATCAAGAGGAGCTCCTACAATGAGCAGTTCTTC. It specifies CAIKRSSYNEQFF.

The rearrangement joins TRBV7-2 to TRBJ2-1; 7 bases line up with TRBD1. V shed 5 bases, J shed 2 bases, and the junction held 6 bases outside the gene matches. This CDR3 has 15 amino acids. CDR1 and CDR2 (germline): SGHTA, FQGNSA. CDR3 sequence reads: CASSPRQGAYNEQFF. The CDR3 DNA follows: TGTGCCAGCAGCCCCCGTCAGGGGGCCTACAATGAGCAGTTCTTC.

The table lists this clone with a few counts. CDR3 sequence reads: CASSYSEAYPYEQYF. Written as DNA, the CDR3 is TGTGCCAGCAGTTACTCCGAGGCGTACCCCTACGAGCAGTACTTC. The V and J genes are TRBV6-5 and TRBJ2-7, with D unclear. V was shortened by 0 bases and J by 2 bases, with 11 bases between the two germline ends. This CDR3 contains 15 residues. The V gene's germline CDR1 is MNHEY and CDR2 SVGAGI.

This clone was observed a handful of times. The CDR3 loop reads CASSQRGREGGNNEQFF. In DNA, the CDR3 is TGTGCCAGCAGCCAAAGGGGGAGGGAGGGCGGGAACAATGAGCAGTTCTTC. The chain uses TRBV14 and TRBJ2-1, with a weak D call TRBD2 (7 bases). Germline loops: CDR1 SGHDN, CDR2 FVKESK. CDR3 length equals 17 residues. Deletions cut 2 bases from V and 5 bases from J, with 19 bases between.